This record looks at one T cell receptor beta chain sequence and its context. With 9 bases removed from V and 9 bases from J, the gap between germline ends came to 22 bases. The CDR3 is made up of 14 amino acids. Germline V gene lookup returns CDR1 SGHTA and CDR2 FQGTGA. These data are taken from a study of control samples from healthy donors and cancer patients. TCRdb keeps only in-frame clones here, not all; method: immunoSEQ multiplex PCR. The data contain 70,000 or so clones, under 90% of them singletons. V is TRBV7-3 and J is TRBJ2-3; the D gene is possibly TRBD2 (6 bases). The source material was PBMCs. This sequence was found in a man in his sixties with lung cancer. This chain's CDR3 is CASKDGTSRGTQYF. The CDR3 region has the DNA TGTGCCAGTAAGGATGGGACCTCACGGGGGACGCAGTATTTT.